These 9 T cell receptor beta chains came from one sample sequenced in a study of T cells after yellow fever vaccination (dated by TCRdb to the late 2010s). The library was generated by 5' RACE. The sequencing machine was an Illumina NovaSeq 6000. TCRdb trimmed the raw reads at Q25, called clones with MiXCR and kept productive beta chains. A single entry per CDR3 protein holds the most common genes and DNA from its merged rows. This sample is represented by about 320,000 distinct CDR3 sequences; approximately 12% of them were singletons. Of the sample, 2.5% to 4% is held by the ten largest clones. In light of the paper, this sample's treatment or condition label describes: live attenuated yellow fever vaccine strain. The material was CD4+ T cells sorted from PBMCs, obtained 45 days after the yellow fever booster vaccination. The receptors here all came from a man between 18 and 29 years old who received the YFV17D yellow fever vaccine.

The chain combines TRBV6-6 with TRBJ2-7; D may be TRBD1 (7 bases). This CDR3 is built from 16 residues. V was cut by 6 bases and J by 5 bases, with 23 bases left in between. Germline V gives CDR1 MNHNY, CDR2 SVGAGI (reference sequence). This chain's CDR3 is CASSQRQGGQRNEQYV. The CDR3 coding sequence is TGTGCCAGCAGCCAGAGACAGGGAGGCCAGAGGAACGAGCAGTACGTC.

Here the CDR3 DNA reads TGTGCCAGCAGTAGGGTGAACACTGAAGCTTTCTTT. Protein product: CASSRVNTEAFF. The genes are TRBV6-5 and TRBJ1-1; D is uncertain. From germline, CDR1 is MNHEY and CDR2 SVGAGI. The CDR3 loop spans 12 amino acids. Trimming cost V 5 bases and J 0 bases, with 4 bases left between them.

In its sample, this clonotype was seen many times. The chain is built from TRBV12-3 or TRBV12-4 and TRBJ2-3; D perhaps matches TRBD1 (6 bases). This CDR3 comprises 16 residues. Trimming took off 6 bases at V and 0 bases at J, with 16 bases between the two ends. The CDR3 region is CASRSDRPPSTDTQYF. The CDR3 DNA is TGTGCCAGCAGGTCAGACAGGCCACCTAGCACAGATACGCAGTATTTT.

This clonotype was seen at least ten times. The chain employs TRBV7-3 and TRBJ2-5; D is ambiguous. CDR1 is SGHTA and CDR2 is FQGTGA in the germline V gene. V dropped 0 bases and J dropped 5 bases, with 7 bases sitting between them. The CDR3 is 13 residues long. The CDR3 region is CASSLTPAETQYF. DNA for the CDR3: TGTGCCAGCAGCTTAACCCCAGCGGAGACCCAGTACTTC.

The CDR3 region has the DNA TGTGCCAGCAGTCTCAGGGGATCGAGGGGCTACACCTTC. It translates to CASSLRGSRGYTF. V and J are TRBV12-3 or TRBV12-4 and TRBJ1-2; a possible D gene is TRBD1 (6 bases). The CDR3 is made up of 13 amino acids. V dropped 5 bases and J dropped 8 bases, with 15 bases sitting between them.

This chain connects TRBV27 to TRBJ2-1; the D is unclear. V lost 4 bases, J lost 8 bases, and 12 bases lay in between. The CDR3 is made up of 13 amino acids. CDR1 is MNHEY, CDR2 SMNVEV, per germline (reference sequence). The CDR3, as DNA: TGTGCCAGCAGTTCCCAAGGTTGGGATGAGCAGTTCTTC. Encoded protein: CASSSQGWDEQFF.

This clonotype was detected ten times or more. The chain has TRBV4-1 and TRBJ1-4, with D unresolved. CDR1 is MGHRA, CDR2 YSYEKL, per germline. The germline V and J ends were trimmed by 6 bases and 4 bases, with 9 bases remaining between them. CDR3 length: 13 amino acids. The CDR3 bases are TGCGCCAGCAGACGGGGTCGTAATGAAAAACTGTTTTTT. It specifies CASRRGRNEKLFF.

In this sample, this clonotype turned up many times. The chain joins TRBV2 to TRBJ2-5; D may be TRBD1 (8 bases). The V gene lost 7 bases and the J gene lost 4 bases, with 13 bases spanning the gap. CDR1 SNHLY and CDR2 FYNNEI come from the germline V gene. This CDR3 contains 13 residues. Here the CDR3 reads CASKDREGETQYF. CDR3 DNA sequence: TGTGCCAGCAAGGACAGGGAGGGAGAGACCCAGTACTTC.

This clonotype occurred a few times. The V call is TRBV7-9, the J call TRBJ1-6, with 11 bases identical to TRBD1. The trim removed 5 bases at V and 7 bases at J, leaving 4 bases unmatched. The CDR3 loop spans 15 amino acids. Germline-derived CDR1 and CDR2 are SEHNR and FQNEAQ (reference sequence). For the CDR3, the DNA is TGTGCCAGCAGCCCTGGGACAGGGGGAAATTCACCCCTCCACTTT. Amino acids: CASSPGTGGNSPLHF.